This T cell receptor beta chain was recovered during a study of shared clonotypes between healthy human individuals. Some clones are missing from TCRdb's copy, which holds only in-frame ones; the method was immunoSEQ multiplex PCR. The sample consists of roughly 1 million clones, 60% to 80% of them appearing once. Healthy and HIV-negative, the adult donors had no recent acute infections or vaccinations. The donors, all of them Caucasian adults, lived in Nashville, Tennessee. CD45RA+ naive and CD45RA-negative memory subsets were separated from CD4+ cells. Comment on this clone: Its antigen remains unknown.

J lost 7 bases, V lost 0 bases, and 7 bases had no gene match. This CDR3 comprises 14 residues. From germline, CDR1 is GTSNPN and CDR2 SVGIG (reference sequence). Overall study results and limits: Among the subsets, naive ones generally showed larger estimated richness than memory ones.

Input material: memory CD4+ T cells sorted from blood. The subset is: CD45RA-negative fraction. This receptor was obtained from a man between 18 and 29 years old in good health. The chain employs TRBV30 and TRBJ1-2; 8 bases agree with TRBD1. The CDR3 region is CAWSVQGVGSGYTF. The CDR3 region has the DNA TGTGCCTGGAGTGTACAGGGGGTTGGCAGTGGCTACACCTTC.